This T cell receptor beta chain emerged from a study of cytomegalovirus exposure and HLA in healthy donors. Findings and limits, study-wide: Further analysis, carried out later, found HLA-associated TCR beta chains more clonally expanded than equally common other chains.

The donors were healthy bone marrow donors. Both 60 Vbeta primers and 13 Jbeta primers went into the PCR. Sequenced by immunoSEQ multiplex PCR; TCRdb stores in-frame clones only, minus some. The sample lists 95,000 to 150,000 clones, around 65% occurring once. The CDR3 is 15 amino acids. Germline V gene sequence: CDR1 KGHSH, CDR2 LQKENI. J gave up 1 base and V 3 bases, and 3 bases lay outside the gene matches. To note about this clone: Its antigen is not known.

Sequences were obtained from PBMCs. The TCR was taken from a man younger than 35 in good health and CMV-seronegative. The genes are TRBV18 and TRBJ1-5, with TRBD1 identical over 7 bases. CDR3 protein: CASSPDRRSNQPQHF. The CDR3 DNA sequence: TGTGCCAGCTCACCGGACAGGAGGAGCAATCAGCCCCAGCATTTT.